This T cell receptor (beta chain) was recovered during a study of shared clonotypes between healthy human individuals. The repertoire was sequenced with immunoSEQ multiplex PCR; TCRdb's copy has only in-frame clones and lacks some. The sample lists some 790,000 clones, over 60% seen once, with approximately 1.8% in the top ten. Germline V lookup: CDR1 SGHTS, CDR2 YDEGEE. Trimming pared 3 bases from V and 4 bases from J, leaving 16 bases between. There are 15 residues in the CDR3. Sequenced sample: memory CD4+ T cells sorted from blood. Sample subset: CD45RA-negative fraction. The sequence came from a woman aged 25 to 45 in good health. The V and J genes are TRBV5-8 and TRBJ1-2; D ambiguous. CDR3 sequence reads: CASSSRGTGVYGYTF. In DNA form, the CDR3 reads TGTGCCAGCAGCTCGCGGGGAACGGGAGTCTATGGCTACACCTTC.